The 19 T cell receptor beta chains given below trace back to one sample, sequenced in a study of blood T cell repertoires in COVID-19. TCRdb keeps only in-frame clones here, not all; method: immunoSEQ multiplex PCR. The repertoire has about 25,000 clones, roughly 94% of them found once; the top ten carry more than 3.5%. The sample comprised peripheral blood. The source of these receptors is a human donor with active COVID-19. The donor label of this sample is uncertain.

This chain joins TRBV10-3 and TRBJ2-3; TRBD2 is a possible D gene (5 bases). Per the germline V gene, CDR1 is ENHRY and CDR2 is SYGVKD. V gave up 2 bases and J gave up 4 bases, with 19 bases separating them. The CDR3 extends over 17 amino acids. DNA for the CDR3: TGTGCCATCAGTGAGCCCGAGGTGTTAATGCGGGCAGATACGCAGTATTTT. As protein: CAISEPEVLMRADTQYF.

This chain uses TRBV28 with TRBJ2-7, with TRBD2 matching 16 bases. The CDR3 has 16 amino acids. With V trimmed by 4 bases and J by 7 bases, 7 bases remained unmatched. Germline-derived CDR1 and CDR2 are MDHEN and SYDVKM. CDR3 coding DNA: TGTGCCAGCAGTTCCGGGACTAGCGGGAGGGCCCGAGAGCAGTACTTC. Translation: CASSSGTSGRAREQYF.

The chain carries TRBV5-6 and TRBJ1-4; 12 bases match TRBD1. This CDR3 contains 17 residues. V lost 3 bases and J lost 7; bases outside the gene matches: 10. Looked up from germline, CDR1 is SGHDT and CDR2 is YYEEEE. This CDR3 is CASSYGGQGAFFEKLFF. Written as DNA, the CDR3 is TGTGCCAGCAGCTATGGGGGACAGGGGGCTTTTTTTGAAAAACTGTTTTTT. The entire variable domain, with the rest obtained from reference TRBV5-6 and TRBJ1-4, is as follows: DAGVTQSPTHLIKTRGQQVTLRCSPKSGHDTVSWYQQALGQGPQFIFQYYEEEERQRGNFPDRFSGHQFPNYSSELNVNALLLGDSALYLCASSYGGQGAFFEKLFFGSGTQLSVL.

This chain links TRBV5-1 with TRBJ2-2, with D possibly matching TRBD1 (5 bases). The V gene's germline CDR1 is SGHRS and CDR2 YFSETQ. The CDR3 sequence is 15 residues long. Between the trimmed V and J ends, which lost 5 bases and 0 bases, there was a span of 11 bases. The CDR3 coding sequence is TGCGCCAGCAGGTCTGACAGACCGAACACCGGGGAGCTGTTTTTT. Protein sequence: CASRSDRPNTGELFF.

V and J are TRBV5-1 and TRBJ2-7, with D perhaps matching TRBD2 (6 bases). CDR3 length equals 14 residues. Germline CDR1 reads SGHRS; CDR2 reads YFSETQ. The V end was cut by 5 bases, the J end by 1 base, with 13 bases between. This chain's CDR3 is CASRSGGESYEQYF. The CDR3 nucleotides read TGCGCCAGCAGATCTGGCGGGGAGTCCTACGAGCAGTACTTC. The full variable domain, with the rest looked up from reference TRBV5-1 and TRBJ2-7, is KAGVTQTPRYLIKTRGQQVTLSCSPISGHRSVSWYQQTPGQGLQFLFEYFSETQRNKGNFPGRFSGRQFSNSRSEMNVSTLELGDSALYLCASRSGGESYEQYFGPGTRLTVT.

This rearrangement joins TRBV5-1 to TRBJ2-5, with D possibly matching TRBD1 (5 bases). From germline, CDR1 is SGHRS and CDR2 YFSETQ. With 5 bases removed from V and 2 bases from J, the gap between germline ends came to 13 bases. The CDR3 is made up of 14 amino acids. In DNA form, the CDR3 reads TGCGCCAGCAGTCAGGGTGGTACTCAAGAGACCCAGTACTTC. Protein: CASSQGGTQETQYF.

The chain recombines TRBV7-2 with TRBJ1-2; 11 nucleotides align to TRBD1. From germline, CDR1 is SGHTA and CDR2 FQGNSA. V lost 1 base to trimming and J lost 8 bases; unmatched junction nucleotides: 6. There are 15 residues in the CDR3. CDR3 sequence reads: CASSLGPGQGGGYTF. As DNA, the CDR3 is TGTGCCAGCAGCTTAGGGCCGGGACAGGGGGGAGGCTACACCTTC.

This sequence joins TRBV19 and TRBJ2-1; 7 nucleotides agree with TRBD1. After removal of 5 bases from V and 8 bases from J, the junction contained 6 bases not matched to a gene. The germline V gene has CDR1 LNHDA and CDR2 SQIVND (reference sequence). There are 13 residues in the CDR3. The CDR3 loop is CASSEMTGHEQFF. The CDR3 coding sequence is TGTGCCAGTAGTGAAATGACAGGGCATGAGCAGTTCTTC.

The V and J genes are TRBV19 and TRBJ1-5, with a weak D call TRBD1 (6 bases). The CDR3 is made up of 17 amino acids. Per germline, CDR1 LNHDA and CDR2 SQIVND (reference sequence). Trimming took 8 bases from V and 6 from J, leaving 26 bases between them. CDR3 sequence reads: CASRPLGTYKGGQPQHF. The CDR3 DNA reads TGTGCCAGTCGCCCCCTGGGGACATATAAGGGTGGTCAGCCCCAGCATTTT.

CDR3 in amino acids: CASSLGTSGSFNEQFF. The CDR3 DNA is TGCGCCAGCAGCTTGGGGACTAGCGGGAGCTTCAATGAGCAGTTCTTC. The rearrangement joins TRBV5-1 to TRBJ2-1, with 13 bases matching TRBD2. Germline V lookup: CDR1 SGHRS, CDR2 YFSETQ. V dropped 0 bases and J dropped 6; count of bases not matched to a gene: 3. CDR3 length: 16 residues.

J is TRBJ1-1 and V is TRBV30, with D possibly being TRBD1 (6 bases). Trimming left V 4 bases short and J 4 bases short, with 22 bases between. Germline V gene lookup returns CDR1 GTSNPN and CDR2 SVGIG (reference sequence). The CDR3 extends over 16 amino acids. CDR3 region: CAWTRGRQGKVTEAFF. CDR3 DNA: TGTGCCTGGACCCGAGGGCGGCAGGGGAAGGTCACTGAAGCTTTCTTT.

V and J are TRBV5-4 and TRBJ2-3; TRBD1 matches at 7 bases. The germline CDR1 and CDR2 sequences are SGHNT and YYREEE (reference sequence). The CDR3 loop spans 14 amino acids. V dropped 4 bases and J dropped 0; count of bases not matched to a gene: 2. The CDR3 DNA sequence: TGTGCCAGCAGCACGGGACAGAGCACAGATACGCAGTATTTT. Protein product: CASSTGQSTDTQYF.

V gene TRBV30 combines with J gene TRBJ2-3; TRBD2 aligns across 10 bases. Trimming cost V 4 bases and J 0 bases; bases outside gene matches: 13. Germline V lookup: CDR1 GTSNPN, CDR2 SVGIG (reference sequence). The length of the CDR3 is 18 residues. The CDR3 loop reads CAWIKREGWVISTDTQYF. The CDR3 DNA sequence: TGTGCCTGGATAAAGCGGGAGGGATGGGTTATTAGCACAGATACGCAGTATTTT.

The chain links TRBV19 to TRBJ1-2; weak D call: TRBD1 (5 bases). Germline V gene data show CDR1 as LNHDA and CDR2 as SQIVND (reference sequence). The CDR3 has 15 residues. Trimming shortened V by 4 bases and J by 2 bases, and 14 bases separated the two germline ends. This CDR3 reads CASSTSGLQNYGYTF. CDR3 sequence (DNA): TGTGCCAGTAGTACCTCGGGACTACAAAACTATGGCTACACCTTC.

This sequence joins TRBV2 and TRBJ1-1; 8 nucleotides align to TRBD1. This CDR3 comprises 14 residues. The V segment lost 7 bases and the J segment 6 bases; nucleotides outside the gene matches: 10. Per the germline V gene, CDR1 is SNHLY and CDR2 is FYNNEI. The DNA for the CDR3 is TGTGCCAGCATGGCCGCAGGGGGCTCGGCTGAAGCTTTCTTT. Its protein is CASMAAGGSAEAFF.

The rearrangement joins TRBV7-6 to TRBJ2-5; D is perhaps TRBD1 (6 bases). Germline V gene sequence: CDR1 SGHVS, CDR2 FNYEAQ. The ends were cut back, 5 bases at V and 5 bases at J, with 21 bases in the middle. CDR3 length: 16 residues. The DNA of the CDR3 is TGTGCCAGCAGCATATCCGGGACAAGGGCCCCGGAGACCCAGTACTTC. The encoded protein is CASSISGTRAPETQYF.

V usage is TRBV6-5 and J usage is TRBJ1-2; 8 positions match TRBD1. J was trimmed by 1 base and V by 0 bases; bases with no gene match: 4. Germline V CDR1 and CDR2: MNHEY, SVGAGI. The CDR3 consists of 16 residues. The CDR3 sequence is CASSYSTGQGNYGYTF. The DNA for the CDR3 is TGTGCCAGCAGTTACTCGACAGGACAGGGTAACTATGGCTACACCTTC.

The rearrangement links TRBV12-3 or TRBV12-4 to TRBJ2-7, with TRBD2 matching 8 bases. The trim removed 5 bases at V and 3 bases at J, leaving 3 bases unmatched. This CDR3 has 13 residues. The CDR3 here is CASSLSGGYEQYF. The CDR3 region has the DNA TGTGCCAGCAGTCTCAGCGGGGGCTACGAGCAGTACTTC.

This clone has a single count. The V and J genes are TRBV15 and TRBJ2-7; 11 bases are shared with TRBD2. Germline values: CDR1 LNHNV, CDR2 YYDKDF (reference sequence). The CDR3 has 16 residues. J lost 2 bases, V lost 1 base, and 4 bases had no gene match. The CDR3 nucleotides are TGTGCCACCAGCAGAGCTAGCGGGAGGATCGCCTACGAGCAGTACTTC. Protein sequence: CATSRASGRIAYEQYF.